The text below deals with one TCR beta chain. The data derive from a study of Ad26.COV2.S vaccination and SARS-CoV-2 variants. Treatment denoted: approximately 18 received Ad26.COV2.S at low or high dose, single or two shots; several received placebo; per-sample allocation not given. The study sampled participants on day 63 after the first vaccine or placebo injection. V lost 6 bases and J lost 9, with 21 bases in between. Germline V gene data show CDR1 as MNHEY and CDR2 as SVGAGI. CDR3 length: 14 amino acids. Here immunoSEQ multiplex PCR was the method, and the copy in TCRdb shows in-frame clones only, minus some. The sample yields about 400,000 clones, 75% to 90% seen once.

This specimen consisted of peripheral blood, obtained in a trial of Ad26.COV2.S vaccine versus placebo. The TCR originated in a person between 18 and 59 years old who received the Ad26.COV2.S COVID-19 vaccine or a placebo. This chain connects TRBV6-5 to TRBJ2-7; D unclear. CDR3 protein: CASRSPGPKSGQYF. DNA of the CDR3: TGTGCCAGCAGGTCACCTGGGCCCAAGTCGGGGCAGTACTTC.